This TCR beta chain was documented in a study of OX40 agonist ivuxolimab in advanced cancers. Only in-frame clones appear in the TCRdb table, and some are missing; sequencing was by immunoSEQ multiplex PCR. Found here are around 120,000 clones, 75% to 90% of them singletons; the top ten hold 0.55% to 0.7%. The CDR3 extends over 16 amino acids. The junction had 5 bases not matched to a gene; V was cut back by 1 base and J by 5 bases. Looked up from germline, CDR1 is SGHTA and CDR2 is FQGNSA. The receptor was isolated from an adult with an advanced solid tumor such as melanoma, head and neck, liver or kidney cancer. The sample in question was CD4+ or CD8+ T cells sorted from blood, obtained in a trial of the OX40 agonist ivuxolimab. The chain links TRBV7-2 to TRBJ2-3, with 11 bases matching TRBD2. Written as DNA, the CDR3 is TGTGCCAGCAGCTTAGTAGCGGGGGGGCCGGGAGATACGCAGTATTTT. Its translation is CASSLVAGGPGDTQYF.